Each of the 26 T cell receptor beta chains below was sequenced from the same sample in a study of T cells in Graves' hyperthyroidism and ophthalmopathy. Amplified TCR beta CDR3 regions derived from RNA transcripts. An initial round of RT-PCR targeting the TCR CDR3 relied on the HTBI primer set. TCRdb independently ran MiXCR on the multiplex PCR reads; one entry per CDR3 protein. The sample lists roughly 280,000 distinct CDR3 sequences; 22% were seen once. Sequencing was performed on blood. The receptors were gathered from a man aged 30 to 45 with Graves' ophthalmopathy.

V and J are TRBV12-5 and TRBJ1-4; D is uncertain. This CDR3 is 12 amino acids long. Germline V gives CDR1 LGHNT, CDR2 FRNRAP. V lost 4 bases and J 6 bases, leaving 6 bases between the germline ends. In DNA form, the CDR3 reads TGTGCTAGTGGTTCGCAGGATGAAAAACTGTTTTTT. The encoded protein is CASGSQDEKLFF.

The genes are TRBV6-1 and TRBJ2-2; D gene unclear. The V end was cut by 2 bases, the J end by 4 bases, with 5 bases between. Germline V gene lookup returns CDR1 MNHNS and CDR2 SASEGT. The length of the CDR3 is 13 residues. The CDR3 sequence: CASSEWPTGELFF. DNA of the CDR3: TGTGCCAGCAGTGAATGGCCCACCGGGGAGCTGTTTTTT.

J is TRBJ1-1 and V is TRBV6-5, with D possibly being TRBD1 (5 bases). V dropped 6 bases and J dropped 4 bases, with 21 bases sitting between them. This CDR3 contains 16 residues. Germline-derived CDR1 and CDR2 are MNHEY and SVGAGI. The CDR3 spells CASSHPRSTATTEAFF. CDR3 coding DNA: TGTGCCAGCAGCCACCCGAGGTCGACAGCCACCACTGAAGCTTTCTTT.

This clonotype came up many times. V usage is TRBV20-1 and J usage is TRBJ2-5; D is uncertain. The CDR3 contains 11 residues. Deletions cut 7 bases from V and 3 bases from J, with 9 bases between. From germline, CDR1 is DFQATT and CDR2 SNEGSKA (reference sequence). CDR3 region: CSELSKETQYF. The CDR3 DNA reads TGCAGTGAGTTATCAAAAGAGACCCAGTACTTC.

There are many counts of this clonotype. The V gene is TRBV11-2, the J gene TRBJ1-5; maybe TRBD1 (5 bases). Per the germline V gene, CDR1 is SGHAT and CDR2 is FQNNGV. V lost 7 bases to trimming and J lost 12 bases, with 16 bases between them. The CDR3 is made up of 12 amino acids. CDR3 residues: CASNIWGRVQHF. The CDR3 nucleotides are TGTGCCAGCAACATCTGGGGGAGGGTCCAGCATTTT.

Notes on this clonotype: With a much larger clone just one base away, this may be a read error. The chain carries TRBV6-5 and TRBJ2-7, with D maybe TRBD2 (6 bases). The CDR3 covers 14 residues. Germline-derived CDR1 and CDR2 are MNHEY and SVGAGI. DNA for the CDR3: TGTGCCAGCAGTTACTCTAGCGGAGTCTACGAGCGGTACTTC. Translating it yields CASSYSSGVYERYF.

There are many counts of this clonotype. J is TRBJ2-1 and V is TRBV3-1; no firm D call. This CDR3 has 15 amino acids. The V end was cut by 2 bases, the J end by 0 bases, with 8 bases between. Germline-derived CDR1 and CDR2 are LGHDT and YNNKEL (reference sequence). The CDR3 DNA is TGTGCCAGCAGCCAACCGCGGAACTCCTACAATGAGCAGTTCTTC. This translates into CASSQPRNSYNEQFF.

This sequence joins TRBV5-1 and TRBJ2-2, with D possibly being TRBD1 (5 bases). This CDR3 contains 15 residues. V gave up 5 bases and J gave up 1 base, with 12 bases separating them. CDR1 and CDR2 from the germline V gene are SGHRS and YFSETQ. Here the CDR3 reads CASSIAQGNTGELFF. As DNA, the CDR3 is TGCGCCAGCAGTATAGCCCAGGGGAACACCGGGGAGCTGTTTTTT.

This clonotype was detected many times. This CDR3 is CACQLAGEETQYF. In DNA form, the CDR3 reads TGTGCCTGCCAGCTAGCGGGCGAAGAGACCCAGTACTTC. V and J are TRBV30 and TRBJ2-5; 8 nucleotides line up with TRBD2. The V gene end was trimmed by 6 bases and the J gene end by 3 bases; junction bases not matched to a gene: 6. This CDR3 has 13 amino acids. Germline V gives CDR1 GTSNPN, CDR2 SVGIG (reference sequence).

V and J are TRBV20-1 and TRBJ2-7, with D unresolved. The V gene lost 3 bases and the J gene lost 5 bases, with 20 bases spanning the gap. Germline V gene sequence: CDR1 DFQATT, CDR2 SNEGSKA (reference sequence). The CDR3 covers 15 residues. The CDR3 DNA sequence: TGCAGTGCTAGTATTGGAGCTGGACCCCGGAACGAGCAGTACTTC. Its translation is CSASIGAGPRNEQYF.

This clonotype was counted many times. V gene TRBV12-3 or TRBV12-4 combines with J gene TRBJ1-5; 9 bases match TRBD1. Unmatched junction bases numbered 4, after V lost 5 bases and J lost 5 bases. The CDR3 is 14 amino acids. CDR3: CASSPNRGHQPQHF. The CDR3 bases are TGTGCCAGCAGTCCCAACAGGGGGCATCAGCCCCAGCATTTT.

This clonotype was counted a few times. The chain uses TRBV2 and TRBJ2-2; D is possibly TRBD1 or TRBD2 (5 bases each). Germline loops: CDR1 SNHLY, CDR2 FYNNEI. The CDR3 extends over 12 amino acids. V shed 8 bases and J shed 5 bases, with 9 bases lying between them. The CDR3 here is CASHGGTGELFF. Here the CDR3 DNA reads TGTGCCAGCCATGGGGGAACCGGGGAGCTGTTTTTT.

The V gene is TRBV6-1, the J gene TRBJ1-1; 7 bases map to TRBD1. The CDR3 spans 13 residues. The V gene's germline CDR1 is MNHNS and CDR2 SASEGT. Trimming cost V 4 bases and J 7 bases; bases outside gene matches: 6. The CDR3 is CASSAQGIGEAFF. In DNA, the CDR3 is TGTGCCAGCAGTGCACAGGGGATCGGTGAAGCTTTCTTT.

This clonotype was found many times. The CDR3 protein is CASRSYLAGDLGELFF. CDR3 DNA: TGTGCCAGCAGGTCCTACCTAGCGGGAGACCTCGGGGAGCTGTTTTTT. The chain recombines TRBV6-1 with TRBJ2-2, with 10 bases aligning to TRBD2. Germline values: CDR1 MNHNS, CDR2 SASEGT. After removal of 6 bases from V and 7 bases from J, the junction contained 11 bases not matched to a gene. The CDR3 covers 16 residues.

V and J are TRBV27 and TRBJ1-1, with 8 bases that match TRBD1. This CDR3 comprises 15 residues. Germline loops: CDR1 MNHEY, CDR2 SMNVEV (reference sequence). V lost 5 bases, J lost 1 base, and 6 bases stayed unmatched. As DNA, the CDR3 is TGTGCCAGCAGTATCGGACAGGGTAGGAACACTGAAGCTTTCTTT. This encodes CASSIGQGRNTEAFF.

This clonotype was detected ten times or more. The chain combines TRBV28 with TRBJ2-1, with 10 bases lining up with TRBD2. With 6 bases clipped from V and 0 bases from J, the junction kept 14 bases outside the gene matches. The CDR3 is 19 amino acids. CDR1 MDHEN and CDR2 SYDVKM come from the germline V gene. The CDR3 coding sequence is TGTGCCAGCAGCTCCCAAACCCCAGTAGCGGGGGGCTCCTACAATGAGCAGTTCTTC. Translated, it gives CASSSQTPVAGGSYNEQFF.

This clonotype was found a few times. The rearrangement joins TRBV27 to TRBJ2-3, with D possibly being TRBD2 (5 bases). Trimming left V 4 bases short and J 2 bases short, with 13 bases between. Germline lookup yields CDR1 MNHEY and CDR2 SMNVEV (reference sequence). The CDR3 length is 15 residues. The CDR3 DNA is TGTGCCAGCAGTTCTACGGGAACCCACACAGATACGCAGTATTTT. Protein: CASSSTGTHTDTQYF.

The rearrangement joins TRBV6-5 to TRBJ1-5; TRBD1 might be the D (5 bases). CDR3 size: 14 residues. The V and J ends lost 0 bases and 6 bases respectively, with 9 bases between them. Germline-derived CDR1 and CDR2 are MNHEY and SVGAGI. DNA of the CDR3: TGTGCCAGCAGTTACTCGCCAGGGCTTCAGCCCCAGCATTTT. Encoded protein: CASSYSPGLQPQHF.

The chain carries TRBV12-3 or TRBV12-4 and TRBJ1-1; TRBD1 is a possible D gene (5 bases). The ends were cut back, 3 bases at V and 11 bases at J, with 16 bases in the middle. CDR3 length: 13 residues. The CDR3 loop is CASSFREQGRAFF. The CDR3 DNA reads TGTGCCAGCAGTTTTCGGGAGCAGGGCCGCGCTTTCTTT.

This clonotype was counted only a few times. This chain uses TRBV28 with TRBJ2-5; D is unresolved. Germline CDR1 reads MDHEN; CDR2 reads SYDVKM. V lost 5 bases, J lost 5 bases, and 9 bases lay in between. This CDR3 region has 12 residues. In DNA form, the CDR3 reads TGTGCCAGCAGTCCCCCCGTTGAGACCCAGTACTTC. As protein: CASSPPVETQYF.

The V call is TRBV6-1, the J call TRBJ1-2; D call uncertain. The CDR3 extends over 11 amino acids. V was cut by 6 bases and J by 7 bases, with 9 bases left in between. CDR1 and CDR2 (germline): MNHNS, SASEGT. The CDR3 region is CASSRRPGYTF. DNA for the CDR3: TGTGCCAGCAGCCGACGCCCTGGCTACACCTTC.

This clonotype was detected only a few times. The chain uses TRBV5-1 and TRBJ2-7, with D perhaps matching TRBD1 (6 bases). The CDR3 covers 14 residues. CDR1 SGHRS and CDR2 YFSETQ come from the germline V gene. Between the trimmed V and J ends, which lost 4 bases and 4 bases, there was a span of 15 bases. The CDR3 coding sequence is TGCGCCAGCAGCGAGGCACAGGGATGGTACGAGCAGTACTTC. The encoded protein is CASSEAQGWYEQYF.

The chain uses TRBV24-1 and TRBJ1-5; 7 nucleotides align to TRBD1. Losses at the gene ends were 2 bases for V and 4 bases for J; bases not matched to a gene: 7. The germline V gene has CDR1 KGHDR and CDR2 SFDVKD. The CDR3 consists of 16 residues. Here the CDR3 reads CATSDSLTGTNQPQHF. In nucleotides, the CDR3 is TGTGCCACCAGTGATTCGCTGACAGGGACGAATCAGCCCCAGCATTTT.

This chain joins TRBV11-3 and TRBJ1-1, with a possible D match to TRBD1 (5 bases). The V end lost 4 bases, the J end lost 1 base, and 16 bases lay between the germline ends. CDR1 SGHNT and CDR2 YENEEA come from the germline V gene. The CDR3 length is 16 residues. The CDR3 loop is CASSSSPGLANTEAFF. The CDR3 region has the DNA TGTGCCAGCAGCTCGAGTCCGGGACTAGCGAACACTGAAGCTTTCTTT. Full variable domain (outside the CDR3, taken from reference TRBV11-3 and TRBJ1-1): EAGVVQSPRYKIIEKKQPVAFWCNPISGHNTLYWYLQNLGQGPELLIRYENEEAVDDSQLPKDRFSAERLKGVDSTLKIQPAELGDSAVYLCASSSSPGLANTEAFFGQGTRLTVV.

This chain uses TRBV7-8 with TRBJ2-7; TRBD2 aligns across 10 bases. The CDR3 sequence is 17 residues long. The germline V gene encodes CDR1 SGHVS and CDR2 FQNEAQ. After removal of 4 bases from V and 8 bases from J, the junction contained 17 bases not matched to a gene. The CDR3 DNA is TGTGCCAGCAGCTGGGGGACAGTTTCGACGACTAGCGGGCAGCAGTACTTC. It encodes CASSWGTVSTTSGQQYF.

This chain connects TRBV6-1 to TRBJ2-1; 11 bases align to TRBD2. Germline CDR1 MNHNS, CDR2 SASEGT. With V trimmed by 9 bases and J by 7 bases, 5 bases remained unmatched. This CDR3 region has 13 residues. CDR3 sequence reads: CASYASGRNEQFF. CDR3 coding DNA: TGTGCCAGTTATGCTAGCGGGAGGAATGAGCAGTTCTTC.